The 32 T cell receptor beta chains presented below share a single source sample, sequenced in a study of blood T cell repertoires in COVID-19. Data came from immunoSEQ multiplex PCR; TCRdb stores just in-frame clones and leaves some out. The sample yields roughly 260,000 clones, roughly 89% seen once. What was sequenced was PBMCs or T cells enriched from blood (not recorded which). The receptors stem from a woman between 25 and 40 years old with acute COVID-19.

The chain employs TRBV20-1 and TRBJ2-3, with D hard to call. The germline V gene encodes CDR1 DFQATT and CDR2 SNEGSKA (reference sequence). The V end lost 3 bases, the J end lost 0 bases, and 10 bases lay between the germline ends. This CDR3 comprises 14 residues. CDR3 nucleotide sequence: TGCAGTGCTAGTGGGCACCCAAGCACAGATACGCAGTATTTT. It is translated as CSASGHPSTDTQYF.

V and J are TRBV30 and TRBJ2-2, with TRBD2 identical over 8 bases. After removal of 5 bases from V and 8 bases from J, the junction contained 10 bases not matched to a gene. CDR3 length: 14 amino acids. Germline V gives CDR1 GTSNPN, CDR2 SVGIG (reference sequence). The CDR3 loop is CAWDEGLDHGELFF. DNA for the CDR3: TGTGCCTGGGACGAGGGACTAGATCATGGGGAGCTGTTTTTT.

The CDR3 region has the DNA TGTGCCAGCAGTCACCGGGACAGGGTCAATGAGCAGTTCTTC. It is translated as CASSHRDRVNEQFF. J is TRBJ2-1 and V is TRBV6-5; TRBD1 aligns across 9 bases. The V segment lost 5 bases and the J segment 6 bases; nucleotides outside the gene matches: 5. Germline V gives CDR1 MNHEY, CDR2 SVGAGI. This CDR3 region has 14 residues.

In DNA form, the CDR3 reads TGCGCCAGCAGCCCCGGGACAACTAATGAAAAACTGTTTTTT. Residues: CASSPGTTNEKLFF. The rearrangement links TRBV5-1 to TRBJ1-4; no clear D gene. Germline-derived CDR1 and CDR2 are SGHRS and YFSETQ. This CDR3 is 14 amino acids long. Trimming stripped 4 bases from V and 0 bases from J, with 7 bases between.

The chain couples TRBV27 to TRBJ1-5; TRBD1 agrees at 10 bases. From germline, CDR1 is MNHEY and CDR2 SMNVEV (reference sequence). The CDR3 runs 15 residues. V was clipped by 5 bases and J by 3 bases; unmatched bases: 4. The CDR3 spells CASSLTGGSNQPQHF. The CDR3 coding sequence is TGTGCCAGCAGTCTGACAGGGGGCTCCAATCAGCCCCAGCATTTT.

The V call is TRBV10-2, the J call TRBJ1-1; D is ambiguous. Looked up from germline, CDR1 is WSHSY and CDR2 is SAAADI. The CDR3 loop spans 13 amino acids. The V gene lost 6 bases and the J gene lost 4 bases, with 12 bases spanning the gap. The chain's CDR3 is CASRAERTTEAFF. The CDR3 region has the DNA TGCGCCAGCAGGGCAGAGCGTACCACTGAAGCTTTCTTT.

The genes are TRBV28 and TRBJ2-7; a weak D match, TRBD1 (5 bases). With 8 bases removed from V and 4 bases from J, the gap between germline ends came to 15 bases. Per germline, CDR1 MDHEN and CDR2 SYDVKM. The CDR3 runs to 13 residues. The CDR3 protein is CASLRAPGYEQYF. DNA of the CDR3: TGTGCCAGCCTCAGGGCCCCAGGTTACGAGCAGTACTTC.

V gene TRBV6-2 or TRBV6-3 combines with J gene TRBJ1-3; D unresolved. Trimming cost V 5 bases and J 7 bases, with 12 bases left between them. The CDR3 is made up of 13 amino acids. Germline values: CDR1 MNHEY, CDR2 SVGEGT. CDR3 amino acids: CASSEGLANTIYF. As DNA, the CDR3 is TGTGCCAGCAGTGAGGGATTGGCGAACACCATATATTTT.

The rearrangement uses TRBV6-2 or TRBV6-3 and TRBJ2-7; D might be TRBD1 (7 bases). V was shortened by 6 bases and J by 2 bases, with 14 bases between the two germline ends. Germline V lookup: CDR1 MNHEY, CDR2 SVGEGT. The CDR3 covers 14 residues. The CDR3 nucleotides are TGTGCCAGCAGCCGGACAGGAGGGACCTACGAGCAGTACTTC. Residues: CASSRTGGTYEQYF.

The chain recombines TRBV10-3 with TRBJ1-3; D perhaps matches TRBD1 (5 bases). Trimming stripped 9 bases from V and 4 bases from J, with 10 bases between. CDR3 length: 12 amino acids. Germline CDR1 ENHRY, CDR2 SYGVKD. This CDR3 is CAITGLGNTIYF. The CDR3 DNA is TGTGCCATAACGGGACTCGGAAACACCATATATTTT.

This clone was seen a single time. The chain joins TRBV29-1 to TRBJ2-1; 9 bases fit TRBD2. This CDR3 is 12 amino acids long. Losses at the gene ends were 6 bases for V and 9 bases for J; bases not matched to a gene: 6. Germline CDR1 is SQVTM and CDR2 is ANQGSEA. The CDR3 region is CSVAGLAVEQFF. The CDR3 DNA reads TGCAGCGTCGCGGGACTAGCCGTTGAGCAGTTCTTC.

On this clone: Distinct nucleotide sequences in the sample also encode this CDR3. V is TRBV7-2 and J is TRBJ1-3; unclear D gene. V was shortened by 1 base and J by 2 bases, with 6 bases between the two germline ends. Germline loops: CDR1 SGHTA, CDR2 FQGNSA. CDR3 size: 14 residues. The CDR3 DNA follows: TGTGCCAGCAGCTTAGGACTGCCTGGAAACACCATATATTTT. Translation gives CASSLGLPGNTIYF. Full variable domain (outside the CDR3, taken from reference TRBV7-2 and TRBJ1-3): GAGVSQSPSNKVTEKGKDVELRCDPISGHTALYWYRQSLGQGLEFLIYFQGNSAPDKSGLPSDRFSAERTGGSVSTLTIQRTQQEDSAVYLCASSLGLPGNTIYFGEGSWLTVV.

The chain joins TRBV7-8 to TRBJ2-6; D unclear. V was trimmed by 0 bases and J by 4 bases, leaving 4 bases between them. Germline lookup yields CDR1 SGHVS and CDR2 FQNEAQ. CDR3 size: 14 residues. The chain's CDR3 is CASSLAAGANVLTF. The DNA of the CDR3 is TGTGCCAGCAGCTTAGCAGCAGGGGCCAACGTCCTGACTTTC.

This chain connects TRBV5-8 to TRBJ2-7; D remains unclear. The CDR3 extends over 13 amino acids. CDR1 and CDR2 (germline): SGHTS, YDEGEE. The V end was cut by 2 bases, the J end by 4 bases, with 10 bases between. The CDR3 sequence is CASSLQINYEQYF. Written as DNA, the CDR3 is TGTGCCAGCAGCTTACAAATAAATTACGAGCAGTACTTC.

V and J are TRBV5-5 and TRBJ2-7, with a weak D call TRBD1 (5 bases). The CDR3 runs 14 residues. CDR1 SGHKS and CDR2 YYEKEE come from the germline V gene (reference sequence). Trimming cost V 4 bases and J 5 bases, with 16 bases left between them. CDR3 nucleotide sequence: TGTGCCAGCAGCCTCAGGGTAGGATCCCACGAGCAGTACTTC. This codes for CASSLRVGSHEQYF. The full variable domain, completed using reference TRBV5-5 and TRBJ2-7, is DAGVTQSPTHLIKTRGQQVTLRCSPISGHKSVSWYQQVLGQGPQFIFQYYEKEERGRGNFPDRFSARQFPNYSSELNVNALLLGDSALYLCASSLRVGSHEQYFGPGTRLTVT.

The chain combines TRBV3-1 (or the pseudogene TRBV3-2) with TRBJ1-6, with 9 bases matching TRBD1. Unmatched junction bases numbered 12, after V lost 4 bases and J lost 8 bases. The CDR3 extends over 17 amino acids. The germline V gene encodes CDR1 LGHDT and CDR2 YNNKEL (reference sequence). The CDR3 DNA is TGTGCCAGCAGCCCGGGACAGGGATCGAGTATGCATTCACCCCTCCACTTT. It encodes CASSPGQGSSMHSPLHF.

The V gene is TRBV7-2, the J gene TRBJ2-5; no firm D call. This CDR3 region has 14 residues. V dropped 7 bases and J dropped 1 base, with 13 bases sitting between them. Germline assignment: CDR1 SGHTA and CDR2 FQGNSA. The CDR3 sequence is CASKRDTSQETQYF. The CDR3 region has the DNA TGTGCCAGCAAACGAGACACCTCCCAAGAGACCCAGTACTTC.

The chain combines TRBV13 with TRBJ1-2, with a weak D call TRBD1 (6 bases). Trimming took 6 bases from V and 4 from J, leaving 18 bases between them. The germline CDR1 and CDR2 sequences are PRHDT and FYEKMQ (reference sequence). The CDR3 is 15 residues long. Here the CDR3 reads CASSRSRGYVYGYTF. CDR3 in DNA: TGTGCCAGCAGTCGGAGTAGGGGGTACGTCTATGGCTACACCTTC.

The V gene is TRBV29-1, the J gene TRBJ2-1; perhaps TRBD1 as D (6 bases). Trimming stripped 6 bases from V and 10 bases from J, with 19 bases between. CDR1 SQVTM and CDR2 ANQGSEA come from the germline V gene. This CDR3 has 13 residues. The CDR3 DNA is TGCAGCGTAACGCCAGGGGCCAATGAGGAGCAGTTCTTC. It is translated as CSVTPGANEEQFF.

This chain uses TRBV12-3 or TRBV12-4 with TRBJ2-7; weak D call: TRBD1 (5 bases). There are 11 residues in the CDR3. The V gene lost 8 bases and the J gene lost 2 bases, with 7 bases spanning the gap. The CDR3 nucleotides read TGTGCCAGCTCCAGGGCCTACGAGCAGTACTTC. This translates into CASSRAYEQYF.

The rearrangement uses TRBV5-4 and TRBJ2-7, with D perhaps TRBD1 (6 bases). Germline CDR1 and CDR2: SGHNT and YYREEE (reference sequence). The CDR3 contains 15 residues. V lost 2 bases to trimming and J lost 0 bases, with 12 bases between them. The CDR3 sequence: CASSFSRGSSYEQYF. The CDR3 region has the DNA TGTGCCAGCAGCTTTTCAAGGGGGAGCTCCTACGAGCAGTACTTC.

This chain joins TRBV11-2 and TRBJ2-2, with 11 bases identical to TRBD2. The CDR3 runs to 17 residues. Germline V gene sequence: CDR1 SGHAT, CDR2 FQNNGV. The ends lost 2 bases at V and 3 bases at J; junction bases unmatched: 5. CDR3 residues: CASSLMLAGGDTGELFF. In nucleotides, the CDR3 is TGTGCCAGCAGCTTAATGTTAGCGGGGGGGGACACCGGGGAGCTGTTTTTT.

V is TRBV12-5 and J is TRBJ2-5, with TRBD1 identical over 7 bases. Germline CDR1 is LGHNT and CDR2 is FRNRAP. Germline trimming cut 2 bases from V and 1 base from J; bases unmatched to any gene: 22. The CDR3 extends over 21 amino acids. The CDR3 nucleotides read TGTGCTAGTGGTTTGTATAGAACAGGGGCCTTAACACTAGGGACCCAAGAGACCCAGTACTTC. Its translation: CASGLYRTGALTLGTQETQYF.

The chain uses TRBV30 and TRBJ1-3; D might be TRBD1 (5 bases). There are 15 residues in the CDR3. Germline CDR1 GTSNPN, CDR2 SVGIG (reference sequence). V lost 2 bases and J 0 bases, leaving 11 bases between the germline ends. The CDR3 DNA follows: TGTGCCTGGAGTTTAGGCGGGACCTCTGGAAACACCATATATTTT. Translated, it gives CAWSLGGTSGNTIYF.

The chain employs TRBV5-1 and TRBJ2-7; D ambiguous. The CDR3 runs 14 residues. CDR1 is SGHRS, CDR2 YFSETQ, per germline. Trimming left V 1 base short and J 5 bases short, with 13 bases between. In nucleotides, the CDR3 is TGCGCCAGCAGCTTGACGGTTAGTCAGGACGAGCAGTACTTC. This gives the protein CASSLTVSQDEQYF.

The genes are TRBV6-6 and TRBJ1-4; the match to TRBD1 covers 7 bases. CDR3 size: 16 residues. V lost 4 bases and J lost 0; bases outside the gene matches: 5. Germline assignment: CDR1 MNHNY and CDR2 SVGAGI (reference sequence). CDR3 nucleotides: TGTGCCAGCAGTTCCCTCGGACAGGCAACTAATGAAAAACTGTTTTTT. Its translation is CASSSLGQATNEKLFF.

The chain has TRBV14 and TRBJ2-3; 10 bases are a match to TRBD1. With V trimmed by 6 bases and J by 5 bases, 8 bases remained unmatched. The CDR3 has 15 amino acids. Germline V gene sequence: CDR1 SGHDN, CDR2 FVKESK. In DNA form, the CDR3 reads TGTGCCAGCAGTCGACAGGGGGCTAGCGAAGATACGCAGTATTTT. Its protein product is CASSRQGASEDTQYF.

Note on this clone: One end of the junction varies from germline; a read error may be responsible. This chain uses TRBV5-5 with TRBJ1-3; no definite D call. The CDR3 is 12 residues long. Germline CDR1 SGHKS, CDR2 YYEKEE (reference sequence). For the CDR3, the DNA is TGTGCCAGCAGCTTCGGCAGGTTGGAATTACATTTT. This gives the protein CASSFGRLELHF.

For the CDR3, the DNA is TGTGCCAGCAGCCCAGTGAGCACAGATACGCAGTATTTT. It codes for CASSPVSTDTQYF. The chain uses TRBV7-9 and TRBJ2-3; D is uncertain. CDR3 length equals 13 residues. The germline V gene encodes CDR1 SEHNR and CDR2 FQNEAQ (reference sequence). V dropped 5 bases and J dropped 0 bases, with 6 bases sitting between them.

This clone was detected once. The chain couples TRBV5-4 to TRBJ2-2; unclear D gene. CDR1 SGHNT and CDR2 YYREEE come from the germline V gene (reference sequence). Between the trimmed V and J ends, which lost 5 bases and 3 bases, there was a span of 5 bases. The CDR3 spans 12 residues. CDR3 sequence reads: CASSHDTGELFF. The CDR3 coding sequence is TGTGCCAGCAGTCATGACACCGGGGAGCTGTTTTTT.

In the case of this clone: This specimen includes other DNA sequences encoding the same CDR3. The genes are TRBV19 and TRBJ2-1; 8 nucleotides align to TRBD2. The CDR3 length is 15 residues. Germline loops: CDR1 LNHDA, CDR2 SQIVND (reference sequence). Trimming took 2 bases from V and 0 from J; bases not matched to a gene: 0. CDR3 bases: TGTGCCAGTAGTATAAGCGGGGGCTCCTACAATGAGCAGTTCTTC. This gives the protein CASSISGGSYNEQFF.

This clone is a singleton in its sample. This chain links TRBV19 with TRBJ1-5, with D possibly matching TRBD1 (6 bases). This CDR3 contains 13 residues. Germline values: CDR1 LNHDA, CDR2 SQIVND (reference sequence). V lost 11 bases and J 4 bases, leaving 15 bases between the germline ends. Written as DNA, the CDR3 is TGTGCCTCCTCCGGACAGCCAAATCAGCCCCAGCATTTT. It codes for CASSGQPNQPQHF.